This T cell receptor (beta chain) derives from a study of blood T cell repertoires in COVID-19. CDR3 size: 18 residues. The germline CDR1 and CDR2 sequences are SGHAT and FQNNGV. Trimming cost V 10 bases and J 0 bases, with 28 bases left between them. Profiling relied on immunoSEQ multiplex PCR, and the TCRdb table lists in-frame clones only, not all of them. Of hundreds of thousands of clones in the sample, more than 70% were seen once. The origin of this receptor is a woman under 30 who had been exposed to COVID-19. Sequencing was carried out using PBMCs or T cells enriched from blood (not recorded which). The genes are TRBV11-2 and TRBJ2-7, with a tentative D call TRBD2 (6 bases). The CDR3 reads CATRPGSVSGLFSYEQYF. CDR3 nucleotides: TGTGCCACTCGCCCCGGGAGCGTGTCAGGCCTTTTCTCCTACGAGCAGTACTTC. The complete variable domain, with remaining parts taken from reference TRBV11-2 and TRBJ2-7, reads EAGVAQSPRYKIIEKRQSVAFWCNPISGHATLYWYQQILGQGPKLLIQFQNNGVVDDSQLPKDRFSAERLKGVDSTLKIQPAKLEDSAVYLCATRPGSVSGLFSYEQYFGPGTRLTVT.